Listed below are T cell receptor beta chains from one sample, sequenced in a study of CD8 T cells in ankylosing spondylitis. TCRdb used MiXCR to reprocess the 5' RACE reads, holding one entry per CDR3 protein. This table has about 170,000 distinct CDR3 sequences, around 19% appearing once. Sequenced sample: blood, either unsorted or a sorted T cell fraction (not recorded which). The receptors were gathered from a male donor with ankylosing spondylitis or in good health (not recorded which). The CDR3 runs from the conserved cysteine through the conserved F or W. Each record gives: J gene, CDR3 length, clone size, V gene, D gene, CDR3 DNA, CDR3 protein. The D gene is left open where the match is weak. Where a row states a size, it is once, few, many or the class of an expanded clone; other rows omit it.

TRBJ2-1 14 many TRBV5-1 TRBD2 TGCGCCAGCAGCTTCGGGACTAGCGTCGATGAGCAGTTCTTC CASSFGTSVDEQFF
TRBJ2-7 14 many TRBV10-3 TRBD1 TGTGCCATCAGTCTCGGGACAGGGCTATACGAGCAGTACTTC CAISLGTGLYEQYF
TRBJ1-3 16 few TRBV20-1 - TGCAGTGCTAGACTTCAGTCGACGTTCTCTGGAAACACCATATATTTT CSARLQSTFSGNTIYF
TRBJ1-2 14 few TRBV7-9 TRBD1 TGTGCCAGCAGCTTAGACACAGGGGGCGATGGCTACACCTTC CASSLDTGGDGYTF
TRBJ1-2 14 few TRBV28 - TGTGCCAGCAGTCTACAGGGTGGCGGCTATGGCTACACCTTC CASSLQGGGYGYTF
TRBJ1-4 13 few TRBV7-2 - TGTGCCAGCACCTCCTGGGCGGCTGAAAAACTGTTTTTT CASTSWAAEKLFF
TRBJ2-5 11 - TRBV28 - TGTGCCAGCAGTGACCCAGAGACCCAGTACTTC CASSDPETQYF
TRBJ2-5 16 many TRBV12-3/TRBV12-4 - TGTGCCAGCAACGGCCGAGGAGGGGCAGGAAGGGAGACCCAGTACTTC CASNGRGGAGRETQYF
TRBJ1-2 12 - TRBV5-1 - TGCGCCAGCAGCTTGGAAGAGTATGGCTACACCTTC CASSLEEYGYTF
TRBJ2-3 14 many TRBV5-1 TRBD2 TGCGCCAGCAGCTCTGGGGGGGAAACAGATACGCAGTATTTT CASSSGGETDTQYF
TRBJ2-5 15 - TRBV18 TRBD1 TGTGCCAGCTCACTCAAGACAGGGGGCGCGAAGATCCAGTACTTC CASSLKTGGAKIQYF
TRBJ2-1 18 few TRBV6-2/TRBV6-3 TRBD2 TGTGCCAGCAGTTACTCGCTCCTAGCGGGAGGATCGGTCCATGAGCAGTTCTTC CASSYSLLAGGSVHEQFF
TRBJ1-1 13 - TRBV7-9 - TGTGCCAGCAGCTTAGCGCGCCACACTGAAGCTTTCTTT CASSLARHTEAFF
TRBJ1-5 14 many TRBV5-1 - TGCGCCAGCAGGCCAGGGGATAGCAATCAGCCCCAGCATTTT CASRPGDSNQPQHF
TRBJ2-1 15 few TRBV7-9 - TGTGCCAGCAACCCTATTACTGAGTCTTACAATGAGCAGTTCTTC CASNPITESYNEQFF
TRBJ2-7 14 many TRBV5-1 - TGCGCCAGCAGCGTAAGAGGTAATTCCTACGAGCAGTACTTC CASSVRGNSYEQYF
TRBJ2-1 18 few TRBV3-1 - TGTGCCAGCAGCCAAACGACCGGGACAACCAGCTCCTACAATGAGCAGTTCTTC CASSQTTGTTSSYNEQFF
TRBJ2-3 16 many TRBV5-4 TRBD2 TGTGCCAGCAGCTTAGTCGCGACTAGCGGGAGAGTTACGCAGTATTTT CASSLVATSGRVTQYF
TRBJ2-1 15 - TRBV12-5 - TGTGCTAGTGGTTTCTGGGCCGAAGGTCACAATGAGCAGTTCTTC CASGFWAEGHNEQFF
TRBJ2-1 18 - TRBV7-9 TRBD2 TGTGCCAGCAGCTCCCCGGGACTAGCGGACGCGTCCTACAATGAGCAGTTCTTC CASSSPGLADASYNEQFF
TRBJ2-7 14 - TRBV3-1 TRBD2 TGTGCCAGCAGCCAATCGGGACTAGAAACCGAGCAGTACTTC CASSQSGLETEQYF
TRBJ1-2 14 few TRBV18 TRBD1 TGTGCCAGCTCACTGGGACAGGGGCAGAGCGGCTACACCTTC CASSLGQGQSGYTF
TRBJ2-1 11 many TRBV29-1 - TGCAGCGTTGTCTTGGCAAATGAGCAGTTCTTC CSVVLANEQFF
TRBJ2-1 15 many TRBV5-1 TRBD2 TGCGCCAGCAGCTTGGCGACTAGCGGGAGAAGTGAGCAGTTCTTC CASSLATSGRSEQFF
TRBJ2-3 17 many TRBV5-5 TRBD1 TGTGCCAGCAGCTCAACTATCGGGACAGGGGGAACAGATACGCAGTATTTT CASSSTIGTGGTDTQYF
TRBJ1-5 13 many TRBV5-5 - TGTGCCAGCAGCCCAGACCCCAATCAGCCCCAGCATTTT CASSPDPNQPQHF
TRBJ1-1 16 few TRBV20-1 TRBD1 TGCAGTGCTAGAACGACGACCTGGGACAGGGCTTCGGGAGCTTTCTTT CSARTTTWDRASGAFF
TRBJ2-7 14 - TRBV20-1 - TGCAGTGCGCGGGGGGACAGAACCTCCTACGAGCAGTACTTC CSARGDRTSYEQYF
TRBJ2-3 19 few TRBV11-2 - TGTGCCAGCAGCTTCTATGGGCCCGGTTGGACCTCGAGCACAGATACGCAGTATTTT CASSFYGPGWTSSTDTQYF
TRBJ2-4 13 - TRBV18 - TGTGCCAGCTCACCCGGGAACAAGGACATTCAGTACTTC CASSPGNKDIQYF
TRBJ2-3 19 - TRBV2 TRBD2 TGTGCCAGCAGTGGAGGGGGACTAGCGGGAGAACTCGGGACAGATACGCAGTATTTT CASSGGGLAGELGTDTQYF
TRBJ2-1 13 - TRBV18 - TGTGCCAGCTCACCAGGTAACCGGGATGAGCAGTTCTTC CASSPGNRDEQFF
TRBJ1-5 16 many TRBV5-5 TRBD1 TGTGCCAGCAGCTACGACGGACAGGGGTGGGGTCAGCCCCAGCATTTT CASSYDGQGWGQPQHF
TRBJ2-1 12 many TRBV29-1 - TGCAGCGTTGGACAGCGGTTTAATGAGCAGTTCTTC CSVGQRFNEQFF
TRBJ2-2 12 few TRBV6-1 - TGTGCCAGCAGACGTTACCCCGGGGAGCTGTTTTTT CASRRYPGELFF
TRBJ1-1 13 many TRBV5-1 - TGCGCCAGCAGCTTGTGGGGGGACACTGAAGCTTTCTTT CASSLWGDTEAFF
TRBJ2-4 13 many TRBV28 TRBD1 TGTGCCAGCACCAGGGACAGCATAAACATTCAGTACTTC CASTRDSINIQYF
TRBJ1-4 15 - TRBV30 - TGTGCCTGGAACCTACTCCAGGGGAACAATGAAAAACTGTTTTTT CAWNLLQGNNEKLFF
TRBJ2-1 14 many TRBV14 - TGTGCCAGCAGCCAAGGCGAGGGATACAATGAGCAGTTCTTC CASSQGEGYNEQFF
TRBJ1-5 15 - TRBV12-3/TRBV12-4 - TGTGCCAGCAGGAGGGGGGGGGATAAGGGTCAGCCCCAGCATTTT CASRRGGDKGQPQHF
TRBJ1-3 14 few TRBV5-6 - TGTGCCAGCAGCGACTATTTTCTTGGAAACACCATATATTTT CASSDYFLGNTIYF
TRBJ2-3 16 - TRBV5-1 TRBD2 TGCGCCAGCAGCTTCGCCCCGACTAGCAACACAGATACGCAGTATTTT CASSFAPTSNTDTQYF
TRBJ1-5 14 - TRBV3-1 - TGTGCCAGCAGTCAGTCAAGGGTCAATCAGCCCCAGCATTTT CASSQSRVNQPQHF
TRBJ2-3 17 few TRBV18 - TGTGCCAGCTCACCACCGGAAGGCCTCGAGGGGACAGATACGCAGTATTTT CASSPPEGLEGTDTQYF